This T cell receptor (beta chain) emerged from a study of blood T cells in healthy people across ages. A second PCR of roughly 7 to 11 cycles used a sample-barcoded 5' primer and a J-beta primer mix. TCRdb itself ran the 5' RACE reads through MiXCR, one entry per CDR3 protein. The sample consists of hundreds of thousands of distinct CDR3 sequences, approximately 44% of them appearing once. CDR3 length: 17 amino acids. After removal of 1 base from V and 0 bases from J, the junction contained 5 bases not matched to a gene. The germline V gene has CDR1 LGHDT and CDR2 YNNKEL (reference sequence). The chain is built from TRBV3-1 and TRBJ2-1; 8 bases line up with TRBD2. This TCR came from a man in his fifties or sixties in good health. The specimen was blood. Here the CDR3 reads CASSQAIAGNSYNEQFF. In nucleotides, the CDR3 is TGTGCCAGCAGCCAAGCCATAGCGGGGAACTCCTACAATGAGCAGTTCTTC.